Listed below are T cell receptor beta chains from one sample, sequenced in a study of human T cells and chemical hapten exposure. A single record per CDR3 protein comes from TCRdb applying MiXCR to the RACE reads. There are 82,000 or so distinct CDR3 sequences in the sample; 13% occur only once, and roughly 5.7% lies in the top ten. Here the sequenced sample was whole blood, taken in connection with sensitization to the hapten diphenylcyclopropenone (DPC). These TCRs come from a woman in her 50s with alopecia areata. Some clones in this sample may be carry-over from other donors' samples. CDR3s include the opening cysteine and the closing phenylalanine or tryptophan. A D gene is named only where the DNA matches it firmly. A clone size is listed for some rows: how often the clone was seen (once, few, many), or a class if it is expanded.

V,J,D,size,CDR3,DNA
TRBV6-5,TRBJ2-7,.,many,CASSYRDGPYEQYF,TGTGCCAGCAGTTATAGGGACGGACCCTACGAGCAGTACTTC
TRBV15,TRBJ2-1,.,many,CATRKLRGSEQFF,TGTGCCACCAGGAAATTGCGGGGTAGTGAGCAGTTCTTC
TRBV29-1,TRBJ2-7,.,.,CSAAGSSYEQYF,TGCAGCGCCGCAGGGAGCTCCTACGAGCAGTACTTC
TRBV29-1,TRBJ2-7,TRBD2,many,CSVLSGTHYEQYF,TGCAGCGTTCTTAGCGGGACACACTACGAGCAGTACTTC
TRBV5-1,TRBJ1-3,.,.,CASSYREGNTIYF,TGCGCCAGCAGCTACAGGGAGGGAAACACCATATATTTT
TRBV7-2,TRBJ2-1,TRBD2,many,CASSYRAGDPREQFF,TGTGCCAGCAGCTACAGAGCGGGAGATCCTCGGGAGCAGTTCTTC
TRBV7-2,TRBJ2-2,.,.,CASSLVRSLPGELFF,TGTGCCAGCAGCTTAGTGCGCAGCCTCCCCGGGGAGCTGTTTTTT
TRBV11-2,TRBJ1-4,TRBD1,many,CASSPGQGDEKLFF,TGTGCCAGCAGTCCGGGACAGGGGGATGAAAAACTGTTTTTT
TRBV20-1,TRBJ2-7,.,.,CSASRVGEQYF,TGCAGTGCTAGTCGTGTTGGCGAGCAGTACTTC
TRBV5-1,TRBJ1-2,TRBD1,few,CASSPGTGISGYTF,TGCGCCAGCAGCCCAGGGACAGGGATTTCTGGCTACACCTTC
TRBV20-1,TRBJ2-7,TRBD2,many,CSASPLTSGTLEQYF,TGCAGTGCTAGTCCCCTGACTAGCGGGACCCTCGAGCAGTACTTC
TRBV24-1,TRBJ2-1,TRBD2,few,CATRGAGDEQFF,TGTGCCACCAGGGGCGCGGGAGACGAGCAGTTCTTC
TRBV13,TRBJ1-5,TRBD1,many,CASSLSGQGGSPQHF,TGTGCCAGCAGCTTGTCAGGACAGGGAGGGAGCCCCCAGCATTTT
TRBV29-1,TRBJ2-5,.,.,CSAQGPETQYF,TGCAGCGCTCAGGGTCCAGAGACCCAGTACTTC
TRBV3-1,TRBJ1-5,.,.,CASGLEGPGPQHF,TGTGCCAGCGGTTTGGAGGGCCCAGGGCCCCAGCATTTT
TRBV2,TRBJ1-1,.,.,CASSAGAGNTEAFF,TGTGCCAGCAGTGCAGGGGCCGGCAACACTGAAGCTTTCTTT
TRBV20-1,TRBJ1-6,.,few,CSARDRADFQGSPLHF,TGCAGTGCTAGAGACCGGGCCGACTTTCAGGGTTCACCCCTCCACTTT
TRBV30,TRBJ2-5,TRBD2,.,CAWRTSGTETQYF,TGTGCCTGGAGAACTAGCGGGACAGAGACCCAGTACTTC
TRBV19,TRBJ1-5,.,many,CASSIPMGGGNQPQHF,TGTGCCAGTAGTATACCCATGGGCGGCGGCAATCAGCCCCAGCATTTT
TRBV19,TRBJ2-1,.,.,CARNLSPQGSYNEQFF,TGTGCCAGAAACCTATCTCCCCAGGGGTCGTACAATGAGCAGTTCTTC
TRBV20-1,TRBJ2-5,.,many,CSAGSTQETQYF,TGCAGTGCTGGGTCCACCCAAGAGACCCAGTACTTC
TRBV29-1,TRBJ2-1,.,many,CSVEKSGANEQFF,TGCAGCGTTGAAAAGTCGGGGGCCAATGAGCAGTTCTTC
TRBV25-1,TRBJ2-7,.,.,CASSDPKTYAGEQYF,TGTGCCAGCAGTGATCCAAAGACATACGCCGGCGAGCAGTACTTC
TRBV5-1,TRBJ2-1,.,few,CASSPTLRGYNEQFF,TGCGCCAGCAGCCCGACCCTTAGGGGATACAATGAGCAGTTCTTC
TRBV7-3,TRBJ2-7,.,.,CASSPDSSTYEQYF,TGTGCCAGCAGTCCGGACTCTTCAACCTACGAGCAGTACTTC
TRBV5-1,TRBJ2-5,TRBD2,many,CASRNRSLGLAGQETQYF,TGCGCCAGCAGGAATAGGAGCCTTGGACTAGCGGGGCAAGAGACCCAGTACTTC
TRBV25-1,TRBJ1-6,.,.,CASLSLDRIRSPLHF,TGTGCCAGTTTATCCCTCGACCGCATACGTTCACCCCTCCACTTT
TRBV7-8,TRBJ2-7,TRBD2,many,CASSPGLAGPPYEQYF,TGTGCCAGCAGCCCGGGACTAGCGGGACCCCCCTACGAGCAGTACTTC
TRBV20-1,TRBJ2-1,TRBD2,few,CSARIAGSSYNEQFF,TGCAGTGCTAGGATAGCGGGGTCCTCCTACAATGAGCAGTTCTTC
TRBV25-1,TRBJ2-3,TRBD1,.,CASSDQQGAGTQYF,TGTGCCAGCAGTGATCAACAGGGGGCTGGTACGCAGTATTTT
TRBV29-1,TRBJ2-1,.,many,CSPFVAGIYNEQFF,TGCAGCCCGTTTGTGGCGGGAATCTACAATGAGCAGTTCTTC
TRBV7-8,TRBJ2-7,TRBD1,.,CASSLPPGQGYEQYF,TGTGCCAGCAGCTTACCTCCCGGACAGGGCTACGAGCAGTACTTC
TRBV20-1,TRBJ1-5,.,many,CSASPLGGRVNQPQHF,TGCAGTGCTAGTCCCTTGGGGGGGCGCGTAAATCAGCCCCAGCATTTT
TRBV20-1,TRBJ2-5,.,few,CSASGVKETQYF,TGCAGTGCTAGTGGAGTTAAAGAGACCCAGTACTTC
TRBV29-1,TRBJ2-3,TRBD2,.,CSVKTSGSLADTQYF,TGCAGCGTTAAGACTAGCGGGAGTTTAGCAGATACGCAGTATTTT
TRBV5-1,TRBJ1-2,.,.,CASSLSGADYGYTF,TGCGCCAGCAGCTTATCAGGAGCAGACTATGGCTACACCTTC
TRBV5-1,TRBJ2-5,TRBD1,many,CASSLVHGTGGSETQYF,TGCGCCAGCAGCTTGGTCCACGGGACAGGGGGCTCGGAGACCCAGTACTTC
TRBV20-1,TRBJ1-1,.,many,CSARDGGKVTTEAFF,TGCAGTGCTAGAGATGGGGGGAAGGTAACCACTGAAGCTTTCTTT
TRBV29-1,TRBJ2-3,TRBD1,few,CSVVQGAGDTQYF,TGCAGCGTTGTTCAGGGGGCGGGAGATACGCAGTATTTT
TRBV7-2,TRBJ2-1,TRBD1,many,CASRRPGQAFNEQFF,TGTGCCAGCAGACGACCGGGACAGGCGTTCAATGAGCAGTTCTTC
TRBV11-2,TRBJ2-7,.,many,CASSTPGGLSYEQYF,TGTGCCAGCAGCACACCGGGTGGGCTGTCGTACGAGCAGTACTTC
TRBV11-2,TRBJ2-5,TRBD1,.,CASSRTGGQETQYF,TGTGCCAGCAGTCGGACAGGGGGGCAAGAGACCCAGTACTTC
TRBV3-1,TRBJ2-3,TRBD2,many,CASSRLAGATTDTQYF,TGTGCCAGCAGTCGATTAGCGGGCGCAACCACAGATACGCAGTATTTT
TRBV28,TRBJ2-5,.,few,CASSTRTAGEETQYF,TGTGCCAGCAGTACTCGGACAGCCGGGGAAGAGACCCAGTACTTC
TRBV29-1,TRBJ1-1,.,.,CSVEATGGTEAFF,TGCAGCGTTGAAGCGACGGGCGGCACTGAAGCTTTCTTT
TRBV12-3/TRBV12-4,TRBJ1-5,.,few,CASSLAGPNQPQHF,TGTGCCAGCAGTCTAGCCGGTCCTAATCAGCCCCAGCATTTT
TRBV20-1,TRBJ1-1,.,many,CSARGRNTEAFF,TGCAGTGCTAGAGGTCGGAACACTGAAGCTTTCTTT
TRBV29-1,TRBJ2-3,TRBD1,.,CSAQQGGTDTQYF,TGCAGCGCTCAACAGGGGGGCACAGATACGCAGTATTTT
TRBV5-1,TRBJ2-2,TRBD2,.,CASSHIIAGVPGELFF,TGCGCCAGCAGCCACATAATAGCGGGAGTTCCCGGGGAGCTGTTTTTT
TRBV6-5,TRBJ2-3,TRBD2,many,CASHLTSGLLGTDTQYF,TGTGCCAGCCACCTGACTAGCGGGTTACTCGGCACAGATACGCAGTATTTT
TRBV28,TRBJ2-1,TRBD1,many,CASSLWGQGFMDEQFF,TGTGCCAGCAGTTTATGGGGACAGGGATTTATGGATGAGCAGTTCTTC
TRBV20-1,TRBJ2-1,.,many,CSARDLVDNEQFF,TGCAGTGCTAGAGATCTAGTCGACAATGAGCAGTTCTTC
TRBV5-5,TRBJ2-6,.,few,CASSLMNRARGTNVLTF,TGTGCCAGCAGCTTAATGAACAGGGCTAGAGGGACCAACGTCCTGACTTTC
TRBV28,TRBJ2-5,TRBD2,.,CASTSLHAGGETQYF,TGTGCCAGCACCTCCTTGCACGCGGGGGGAGAGACCCAGTACTTC
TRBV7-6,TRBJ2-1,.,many,CASSSTRFNEQFF,TGTGCCAGCAGCTCCACTAGGTTCAATGAGCAGTTCTTC